Below, 29 T cell receptor beta chains from the same sample are listed, as sequenced in a study of blood T cell repertoires in COVID-19. Sequencing was performed with immunoSEQ multiplex PCR; in TCRdb, only in-frame clones are kept and a portion is missing. The sample contains roughly 200,000 clones, over 75% of which appear only once. Specimen: peripheral blood. The receptors were sampled from a person aged 65 to 85 with COVID-19, enrolled during active disease.

This clone was detected only once. This chain links TRBV10-3 with TRBJ2-7; 9 positions match TRBD1. The CDR3 runs to 13 residues. Germline CDR1 and CDR2: ENHRY and SYGVKD. Germline trimming cut 11 bases from V and 2 bases from J; bases unmatched to any gene: 7. The CDR3 coding sequence is TGTGCCTGCAGGACAGGGGAAGCCTACGAGCAGTACTTC. Protein: CACRTGEAYEQYF.

The chain has TRBV7-2 and TRBJ1-1; tentatively, D is TRBD1 (6 bases). CDR3 size: 15 residues. CDR1 and CDR2 from the germline V gene are SGHTA and FQGNSA. V was pared by 5 bases and J by 0 bases, with 13 bases between. CDR3 sequence (DNA): TGTGCCAGCAGCCCGCTACAGGGTTTGAACACTGAAGCTTTCTTT. Its protein is CASSPLQGLNTEAFF.

J is TRBJ2-3 and V is TRBV7-2, with a possible D match to TRBD2 (5 bases). Trimming stripped 1 base from V and 5 bases from J, with 19 bases between. This CDR3 has 17 amino acids. Germline lookup yields CDR1 SGHTA and CDR2 FQGNSA. DNA of the CDR3: TGTGCCAGCAGCTTAGGGGTAGGCGGGCCCACGAGAGATACGCAGTATTTT. This translates into CASSLGVGGPTRDTQYF. Complete variable domain (other parts from reference TRBV7-2 and TRBJ2-3): GAGVSQSPSNKVTEKGKDVELRCDPISGHTALYWYRQSLGQGLEFLIYFQGNSAPDKSGLPSDRFSAERTGGSVSTLTIQRTQQEDSAVYLCASSLGVGGPTRDTQYFGPGTRLTVL.

The chain carries TRBV5-1 and TRBJ2-1; D perhaps matches TRBD2 (5 bases). V lost 1 base, J lost 8 bases, and 7 bases lay in between. CDR1 is SGHRS and CDR2 is YFSETQ in the germline V gene. CDR3 length: 12 amino acids. CDR3 bases: TGCGCCAGCAGCTTGACTAGTCATGAGCAGTTCTTC. Its translation: CASSLTSHEQFF.

This chain links TRBV29-1 with TRBJ2-1; no clear D. The CDR3 length is 12 residues. Trimming took off 6 bases at V and 2 bases at J, with 8 bases between the two ends. Germline CDR1 and CDR2: SQVTM and ANQGSEA. CDR3 sequence: CSVPRAYNEQFF. CDR3 bases: TGCAGCGTACCCCGGGCCTACAATGAGCAGTTCTTC.

This clone was observed a few times. The chain couples TRBV6-2 or TRBV6-3 to TRBJ1-5; D is unresolved. The V and J ends lost 6 bases and 1 base respectively, with 10 bases between them. CDR3 length equals 14 residues. Germline CDR1 MNHEY, CDR2 SVGEGT. CDR3 bases: TGTGCCAGCAGCCTCAGGTTAAGCAATCAGCCCCAGCATTTT. This gives the protein CASSLRLSNQPQHF.

This clone was detected once. V gene TRBV28 combines with J gene TRBJ1-4; D gene unclear. CDR1 and CDR2 (germline): MDHEN, SYDVKM. Deletions cut 3 bases from V and 10 bases from J, with 18 bases between. The length of the CDR3 is 15 residues. The CDR3 DNA reads TGTGCCAGCAGTTTTGCGGGATCCCTAAAAGGAAAACTGTTTTTT. This translates into CASSFAGSLKGKLFF.

The V and J genes are TRBV20-1 and TRBJ2-7, with D possibly being TRBD2 (6 bases). V lost 3 bases and J 0 bases, leaving 12 bases between the germline ends. The CDR3 totals 14 residues. CDR1 and CDR2 from the germline V gene are DFQATT and SNEGSKA (reference sequence). The CDR3 region is CSASYGGNSYEQYF. DNA for the CDR3: TGCAGTGCTAGTTACGGGGGAAACTCCTACGAGCAGTACTTC.

This clone was seen once. This chain links TRBV7-2 with TRBJ2-7; 7 bases are shared with TRBD2. This CDR3 region has 13 residues. CDR1 is SGHTA and CDR2 is FQGNSA in the germline V gene. V lost 3 bases to trimming and J lost 5 bases; unmatched junction nucleotides: 4. CDR3 sequence (DNA): TGTGCCAGCAGCTTTGTGGCGGGGGACGAGCAGTACTTC. Encoded protein: CASSFVAGDEQYF.

This rearrangement joins TRBV5-1 to TRBJ2-7; D not certain. Per germline, CDR1 SGHRS and CDR2 YFSETQ. This CDR3 region has 15 residues. The germline V and J ends were trimmed by 4 bases and 2 bases, with 16 bases remaining between them. The CDR3 DNA reads as TGCGCCAGCAGCCAGGCCCAGTCGCGAACCTACGAGCAGTACTTC. It is translated as CASSQAQSRTYEQYF.

The rearrangement joins TRBV19 to TRBJ2-1; a possible D gene is TRBD2 (6 bases). V lost 3 bases, J lost 0 bases, and 12 bases lay in between. This CDR3 contains 16 residues. Germline-derived CDR1 and CDR2 are LNHDA and SQIVND (reference sequence). For the CDR3, the DNA is TGTGCCAGTAGTATCGGGGGAGTCGGCTCCTACAATGAGCAGTTCTTC. It yields the protein CASSIGGVGSYNEQFF.

This chain connects TRBV28 to TRBJ1-2; 9 bases match TRBD1. CDR1 is MDHEN and CDR2 is SYDVKM in the germline V gene. The CDR3 length is 14 residues. Losses at the gene ends were 6 bases for V and 3 bases for J; bases not matched to a gene: 5. CDR3 DNA sequence: TGTGCCAGCAGCTGGGGACAGGGAGACTATGGCTACACCTTC. It encodes CASSWGQGDYGYTF.

This clone has a single count. V usage is TRBV2 and J usage is TRBJ2-3; D call uncertain. Trimming took 11 bases from V and 0 from J, leaving 12 bases between them. Germline-derived CDR1 and CDR2 are SNHLY and FYNNEI. The CDR3 sequence is 13 residues long. Here the CDR3 reads CAAHATSTDTQYF. Here the CDR3 DNA reads TGTGCCGCCCATGCCACTAGCACAGATACGCAGTATTTT.

The gene calls are TRBV3-1 (or the pseudogene TRBV3-2) and TRBJ2-3; 10 bases are a match to TRBD2. The V gene's germline CDR1 is LGHDT and CDR2 YNNKEL (reference sequence). The V segment lost 0 bases and the J segment 4 bases; nucleotides outside the gene matches: 7. This CDR3 comprises 17 residues. CDR3 in DNA: TGTGCCAGCAGCCAAGAAGGGGAAGCGGGGGGGTCAGATACGCAGTATTTT. This sequence encodes CASSQEGEAGGSDTQYF.

The chain employs TRBV4-3 and TRBJ2-1; D remains unclear. Germline V gene data show CDR1 as LGHNA and CDR2 as YSLEER. V gave up 0 bases and J gave up 6 bases, with 15 bases separating them. This CDR3 is built from 16 residues. The CDR3, as DNA: TGCGCCAGCAGCCAAGAGGAGACCTACCCCCCCAATGAGCAGTTCTTC. As protein: CASSQEETYPPNEQFF.

The chain uses TRBV7-2 and TRBJ2-1, with a tentative D call TRBD1 (6 bases). This CDR3 contains 13 residues. Looked up from germline, CDR1 is SGHTA and CDR2 is FQGNSA. The ends were cut back, 4 bases at V and 8 bases at J, with 12 bases in the middle. In DNA, the CDR3 is TGTGCCAGCAGCTCCCAGGGGTTCGATGAGCAGTTCTTC. This sequence encodes CASSSQGFDEQFF.

On this clone: The sample carries other DNA sequences with the same CDR3. J is TRBJ2-2 and V is TRBV12-5, with 7 bases fitting TRBD1. CDR1 is LGHNT, CDR2 FRNRAP, per germline. After removal of 6 bases from V and 7 bases from J, the junction contained 2 bases not matched to a gene. The CDR3 consists of 12 residues. Written as DNA, the CDR3 is TGTGCTAGTGGCACAGGGGTCGGGGAGCTGTTTTTT. This sequence encodes CASGTGVGELFF. Variable domain in full (rest from reference TRBV12-5 and TRBJ2-2): DARVTQTPRHKVTEMGQEVTMRCQPILGHNTVFWYRQTMMQGLELLAYFRNRAPLDDSGMPKDRFSAEMPDATLATLKIQPSEPRDSAVYFCASGTGVGELFFGEGSRLTVL.

This chain uses TRBV28 with TRBJ1-4; 7 positions agree with TRBD1. The CDR3 length is 11 residues. CDR1 is MDHEN, CDR2 SYDVKM, per germline. With V trimmed by 8 bases and J by 14 bases, 8 bases remained unmatched. CDR3 coding DNA: TGTGCCAGCGCTGACAGGGAAGGGCTGTTTTTT. Encoded protein: CASADREGLFF.

The gene calls are TRBV7-8 and TRBJ2-6; a possible D gene is TRBD1 (5 bases). The CDR3 length is 16 residues. With 5 bases removed from V and 0 bases from J, the gap between germline ends came to 11 bases. Germline CDR1 SGHVS, CDR2 FQNEAQ. The chain's CDR3 is CASSRGHGSGANVLTF. The CDR3 DNA reads as TGTGCCAGCAGCCGCGGACACGGCTCTGGGGCCAACGTCCTGACTTTC.

The sample holds one count of this clone. The gene calls are TRBV5-8 and TRBJ2-7; TRBD2 matches 14 bases. CDR1 is SGHTS and CDR2 is YDEGEE in the germline V gene. This CDR3 is 15 amino acids long. The ends lost 8 bases at V and 2 bases at J; junction bases unmatched: 6. CDR3 sequence reads: CASGLAGGPTYEQYF. In DNA, the CDR3 is TGTGCCAGTGGACTAGCGGGAGGACCGACCTACGAGCAGTACTTC.

This clone was seen repeatedly, ten times or more. The CDR3 region is CASSEPSSLNYEQYF. The CDR3 coding sequence is TGTGCCAGCAGTGAACCTAGCAGCTTAAACTACGAGCAGTACTTC. This chain joins TRBV6-1 and TRBJ2-7, with D possibly TRBD2 on 5 matching bases. The V gene's germline CDR1 is MNHNS and CDR2 SASEGT. Trimming took off 2 bases at V and 3 bases at J, with 14 bases between the two ends. This CDR3 is built from 15 residues.

The V gene is TRBV27, the J gene TRBJ1-4, with a possible D match to TRBD1 (5 bases). The CDR3 is 15 amino acids. CDR1 MNHEY and CDR2 SMNVEV come from the germline V gene (reference sequence). V dropped 6 bases and J dropped 1 base, with 12 bases sitting between them. CDR3: CASSSSGVTNEKLFF. The CDR3 DNA sequence: TGTGCCAGCAGCTCGTCGGGGGTAACTAATGAAAAACTGTTTTTT.

The rearrangement joins TRBV2 to TRBJ1-2, with D possibly TRBD1 on 6 matching bases. This CDR3 is 14 amino acids long. V dropped 7 bases and J dropped 7 bases, with 19 bases sitting between them. Germline CDR1 is SNHLY and CDR2 is FYNNEI. The CDR3 sequence is CASKKGAGEAGYTF. The CDR3 bases are TGTGCCAGCAAAAAAGGGGCAGGGGAAGCTGGCTACACCTTC.

V is TRBV25-1 and J is TRBJ1-1, with TRBD1 matching over 7 bases. This CDR3 has 13 amino acids. Germline assignment: CDR1 MGHDK and CDR2 SYGVNS. The V and J ends lost 4 bases and 8 bases, in that order; junction bases with no gene match: 7. The CDR3 spells CASSGFDRVEAFF. The DNA of the CDR3 is TGTGCCAGCAGTGGCTTCGACAGGGTCGAAGCTTTCTTT.

This clone was detected only a few times. The V and J genes are TRBV5-1 and TRBJ1-1, with 7 nucleotides matching TRBD1. Trimming removed 6 bases from V and 4 bases from J; junction bases left unmatched: 6. The CDR3 has 13 amino acids. Germline loops: CDR1 SGHRS, CDR2 YFSETQ. The CDR3 coding sequence is TGCGCCAGCACTATGGCAGGGGGCACTGAAGCTTTCTTT. It specifies CASTMAGGTEAFF.

J is TRBJ2-3 and V is TRBV9; the D is unclear. In germline, CDR1 is SGDLS, CDR2 YYNGEE. This CDR3 has 13 amino acids. V lost 2 bases and J lost 1, with 5 bases in between. The chain's CDR3 is CASSVIGTDTQYF. CDR3 DNA sequence: TGTGCCAGCAGCGTTATTGGCACAGATACGCAGTATTTT. The full variable domain, its missing parts supplied by reference TRBV9 and TRBJ2-3, is DSGVTQTPKHLITATGQRVTLRCSPRSGDLSVYWYQQSLDQGLQFLIQYYNGEERAKGNILERFSAQQFPDLHSELNLSSLELGDSALYFCASSVIGTDTQYFGPGTRLTVL.

This rearrangement joins TRBV29-1 to TRBJ2-1; possible D gene TRBD1, 5 bases. Germline V lookup: CDR1 SQVTM, CDR2 ANQGSEA. Trimming took off 4 bases at V and 6 bases at J, with 13 bases between the two ends. This CDR3 comprises 13 residues. The CDR3 DNA is TGCAGCGTTGGGCAGGGAAGGTCCAATGAGCAGTTCTTC. The encoded protein is CSVGQGRSNEQFF.

The chain combines TRBV4-1 with TRBJ2-1, with 7 bases lining up with TRBD1. Germline lookup yields CDR1 MGHRA and CDR2 YSYEKL. The V segment lost 5 bases and the J segment 5 bases; nucleotides outside the gene matches: 6. The CDR3 sequence is 14 residues long. CDR3 sequence: CASSGRQGNNEQFF. CDR3 DNA sequence: TGCGCCAGCAGCGGCCGACAGGGAAACAATGAGCAGTTCTTC.

The gene calls are TRBV5-1 and TRBJ1-4, with no clear D. The CDR3 totals 16 residues. Germline CDR1 reads SGHRS; CDR2 reads YFSETQ. Trimming left V 4 bases short and J 8 bases short, with 21 bases between. This CDR3 is CASSGNILQPGEKLFF. For the CDR3, the DNA is TGCGCCAGCAGCGGGAATATCTTGCAACCGGGGGAAAAACTGTTTTTT.